This TCR beta chain was captured by sequencing in a study of blood T cell repertoires in COVID-19. Across the whole study: Donors in the United States, Italy and Spain gave samples during acute or convalescent COVID-19. PBMCs, B-cell-depleted T cells, or T cells were the source of the cDNA or gDNA that made up the material.

Trimming took 6 bases from V and 4 from J, leaving 16 bases between them. The germline CDR1 and CDR2 sequences are MDHEN and SYDVKM. The CDR3 is made up of 15 amino acids. Per the study methods: Estimated nucleated cell counts came from reference gene primer amplification. Produced via immunoSEQ multiplex PCR; TCRdb's table is partial and in-frame only. D and trimming were read from the DNA, whereas the V and J calls and clone size are those reported in that table. The sample includes approximately 100,000 clones, 85% to 90% of them seen just once. The origin of this receptor is a woman older than 75 with acute or convalescent COVID-19. The chain links TRBV28 to TRBJ1-5; D perhaps matches TRBD1 (5 bases). Material: peripheral blood. The CDR3 DNA follows: TGTGCCAGCAGGTTGGCGTGGCGGGGGAATCAGCCCCAGCATTTT. Protein: CASRLAWRGNQPQHF.